This T cell receptor beta chain came from a study of blood T cell repertoires in COVID-19. Looking at the study overall: COVID-19 samples, acute and convalescent, were from the United States, Italy and Spain. PBMCs, B-cell-depleted T cells, or T cells were the source of the cDNA or gDNA that made up the material.

Germline CDR1 is MNHEY and CDR2 is SVGAGI. The CDR3 consists of 13 residues. V was pared by 7 bases and J by 1 base, with 10 bases between. Original processing notes: Estimation of nucleated cell counts relied on the amplification of reference gene primers. Produced via immunoSEQ multiplex PCR; TCRdb's table is partial and in-frame only. The V and J calls and clone size are taken from that table; D and trimming were inferred from the DNA. Of 120,000 to 150,000 clones detected, about 85% appear once; the ten largest clones hold roughly 2.5%. This chain connects TRBV6-5 to TRBJ1-1; D not resolved. Input material: peripheral blood. The clonotype comes from a human donor with acute or convalescent COVID-19. The donor label of this sample is uncertain. The CDR3: CASTRPENTEAFF. The CDR3 DNA reads as TGTGCCAGCACCAGGCCCGAGAACACTGAAGCTTTCTTT.